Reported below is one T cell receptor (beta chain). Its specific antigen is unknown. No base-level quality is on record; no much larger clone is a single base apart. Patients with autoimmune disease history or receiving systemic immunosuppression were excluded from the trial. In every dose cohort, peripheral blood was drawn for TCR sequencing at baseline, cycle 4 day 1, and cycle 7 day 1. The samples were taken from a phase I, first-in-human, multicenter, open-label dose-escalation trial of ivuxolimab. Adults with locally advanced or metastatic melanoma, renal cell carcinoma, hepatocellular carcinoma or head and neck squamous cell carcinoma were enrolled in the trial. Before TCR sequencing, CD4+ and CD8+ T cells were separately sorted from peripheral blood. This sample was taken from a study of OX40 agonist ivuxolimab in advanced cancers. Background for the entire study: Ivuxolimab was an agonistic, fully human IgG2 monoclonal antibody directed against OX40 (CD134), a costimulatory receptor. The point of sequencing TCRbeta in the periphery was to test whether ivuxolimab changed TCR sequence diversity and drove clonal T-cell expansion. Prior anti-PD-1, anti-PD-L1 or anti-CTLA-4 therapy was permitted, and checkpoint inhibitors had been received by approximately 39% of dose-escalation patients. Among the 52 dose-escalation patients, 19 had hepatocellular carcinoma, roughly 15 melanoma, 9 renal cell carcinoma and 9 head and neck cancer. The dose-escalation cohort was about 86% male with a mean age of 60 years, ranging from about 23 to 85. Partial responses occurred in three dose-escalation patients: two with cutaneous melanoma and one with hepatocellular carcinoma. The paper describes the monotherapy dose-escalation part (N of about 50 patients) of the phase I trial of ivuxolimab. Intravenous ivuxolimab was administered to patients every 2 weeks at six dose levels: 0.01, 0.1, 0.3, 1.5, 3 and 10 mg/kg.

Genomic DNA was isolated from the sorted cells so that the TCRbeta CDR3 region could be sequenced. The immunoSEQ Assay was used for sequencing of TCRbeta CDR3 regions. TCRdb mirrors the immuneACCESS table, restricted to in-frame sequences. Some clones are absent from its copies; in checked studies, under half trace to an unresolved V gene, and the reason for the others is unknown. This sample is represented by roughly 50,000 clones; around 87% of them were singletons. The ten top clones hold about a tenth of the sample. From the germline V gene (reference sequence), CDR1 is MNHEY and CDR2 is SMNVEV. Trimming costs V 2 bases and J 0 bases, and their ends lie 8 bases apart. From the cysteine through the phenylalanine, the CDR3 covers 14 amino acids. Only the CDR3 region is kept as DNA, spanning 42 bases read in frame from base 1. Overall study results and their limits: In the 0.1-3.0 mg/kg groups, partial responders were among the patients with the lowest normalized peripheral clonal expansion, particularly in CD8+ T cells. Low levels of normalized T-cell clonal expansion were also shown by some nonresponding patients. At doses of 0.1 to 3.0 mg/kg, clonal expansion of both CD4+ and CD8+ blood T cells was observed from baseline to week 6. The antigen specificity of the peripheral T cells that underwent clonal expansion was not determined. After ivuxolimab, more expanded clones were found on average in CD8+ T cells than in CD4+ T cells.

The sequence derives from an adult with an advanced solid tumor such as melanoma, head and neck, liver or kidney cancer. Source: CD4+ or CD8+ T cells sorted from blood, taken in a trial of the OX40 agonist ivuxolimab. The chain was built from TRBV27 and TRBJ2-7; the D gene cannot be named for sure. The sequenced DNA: TGTGCCAGCAGTTTAAGGGCCTTCTCCTACGAGCAGTACTTC. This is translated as CASSLRAFSYEQYF.